A single sample is the source of the 31 T cell receptor beta chains below, sequenced in a study of blood T cell repertoires in COVID-19. Assay used: immunoSEQ multiplex PCR; TCRdb lists only in-frame clones, some missing. The sample consists of fewer than 65,000 clones, 89% of them appearing once. Sequenced sample: peripheral blood. These receptors originate from a man between 60 and 70 years old with acute or convalescent COVID-19.

This chain connects TRBV2 to TRBJ2-7; 7 positions match TRBD1. Trimming at V came to 7 bases and at J to 1 base, leaving 4 bases not matched to a gene. The germline V gene has CDR1 SNHLY and CDR2 FYNNEI. The CDR3 is 13 residues long. The CDR3 DNA sequence: TGTGCCAGCATCGCGGACAGGTCCTACGAGCAGTACTTC. Protein sequence: CASIADRSYEQYF.

The rearrangement uses TRBV10-2 and TRBJ2-3, with no clear D. V was trimmed by 4 bases and J by 0 bases, leaving 5 bases between them. Germline CDR1 reads WSHSY; CDR2 reads SAAADI. The CDR3 length is 13 residues. CDR3 protein: CASSGGSTDTQYF. DNA of the CDR3: TGCGCCAGCAGTGGCGGTAGCACAGATACGCAGTATTTT.

The chain combines TRBV4-1 with TRBJ2-7, with a weak D call TRBD1 (5 bases). V was clipped by 0 bases and J by 1 base, with 10 bases between them. This CDR3 has 15 residues. The germline V gene has CDR1 MGHRA and CDR2 YSYEKL. CDR3 in amino acids: CASSQDLAGSYEQYF. CDR3 DNA: TGCGCCAGCAGCCAAGATTTGGCAGGGTCCTACGAGCAGTACTTC.

This clone was detected only once. The rearrangement uses TRBV30 and TRBJ1-2; D call uncertain. The length of the CDR3 is 15 residues. Looked up from germline, CDR1 is GTSNPN and CDR2 is SVGIG (reference sequence). The V end was cut by 2 bases, the J end by 0 bases, with 13 bases between. The CDR3 nucleotides read TGTGCCTGGAGTCCACCATACGGGACTAACTATGGCTACACCTTC. Translation: CAWSPPYGTNYGYTF.

This clone was counted only a few times. The J gene is TRBJ2-7, the V gene TRBV11-2; 10 bases fit TRBD1. Losses at the gene ends were 5 bases for V and 5 bases for J; bases not matched to a gene: 6. Germline V gives CDR1 SGHAT, CDR2 FQNNGV. The CDR3 extends over 14 amino acids. Here the CDR3 DNA reads TGTGCCAGCAGCCAGGGACAGGGGCATCACGAGCAGTACTTC. It yields the protein CASSQGQGHHEQYF. The whole variable domain, filled in from reference TRBV11-2 and TRBJ2-7, reads EAGVAQSPRYKIIEKRQSVAFWCNPISGHATLYWYQQILGQGPKLLIQFQNNGVVDDSQLPKDRFSAERLKGVDSTLKIQPAKLEDSAVYLCASSQGQGHHEQYFGPGTRLTVT.

The V gene is TRBV24-1, the J gene TRBJ1-5; D not certain. Trimming pared 4 bases from V and 0 bases from J, leaving 9 bases between. From germline, CDR1 is KGHDR and CDR2 SFDVKD. The CDR3 is made up of 15 amino acids. The CDR3 sequence: CATSEVSVSNQPQHF. In DNA, the CDR3 is TGTGCCACCAGTGAGGTCAGTGTTAGCAATCAGCCCCAGCATTTT.

CDR3 in DNA: TGTGCCAGCAGCTCGGGACTCATTTCTCAAGAGACCCAGTACTTC. Residues: CASSSGLISQETQYF. The rearrangement uses TRBV9 and TRBJ2-5; possibly TRBD2 for D (6 bases). CDR1 SGDLS and CDR2 YYNGEE come from the germline V gene. V lost 4 bases to trimming and J lost 2 bases, with 15 bases between them. The CDR3 loop spans 15 amino acids.

The chain joins TRBV3-1 (or the pseudogene TRBV3-2) to TRBJ2-5, with TRBD2 identical over 12 bases. The germline CDR1 and CDR2 sequences are LGHDT and YNNKEL (reference sequence). There are 16 residues in the CDR3. Trimming cost V 4 bases and J 4 bases; bases outside gene matches: 7. For the CDR3, the DNA is TGTGCCAGCAGCCTTCGGACTAGCGGGGAAGGAGAGACCCAGTACTTC. The encoded protein is CASSLRTSGEGETQYF.

J is TRBJ1-3 and V is TRBV2; the D is unclear. The CDR3 sequence is 14 residues long. V lost 8 bases, J lost 4 bases, and 15 bases lay in between. Germline CDR1 is SNHLY and CDR2 is FYNNEI. The CDR3 DNA follows: TGTGCCAGCGCATCCCGGGGATACGGAAACACCATATATTTT. It specifies CASASRGYGNTIYF.

The chain carries TRBV7-8 and TRBJ1-1, with 8 bases fitting TRBD1. The CDR3 consists of 16 residues. With V trimmed by 4 bases and J by 5 bases, 12 bases remained unmatched. Germline CDR1 SGHVS, CDR2 FQNEAQ. CDR3 in DNA: TGTGCCAGCAGCTCCTCCGGGACAGGTATTTATACTGAAGCTTTCTTT. This codes for CASSSSGTGIYTEAFF.

The chain carries TRBV29-1 and TRBJ2-1; TRBD2 matches at 8 bases. The CDR3 runs to 15 residues. V lost 3 bases, J lost 2 bases, and 6 bases stayed unmatched. Germline CDR1 reads SQVTM; CDR2 reads ANQGSEA. The CDR3 DNA reads as TGCAGCGTTGAGACGGGGGGGAAAACCTACAATGAGCAGTTCTTC. Residues: CSVETGGKTYNEQFF.

The rearrangement joins TRBV9 to TRBJ1-2; weak D call: TRBD1 (5 bases). V was clipped by 7 bases and J by 4 bases, with 11 bases between them. CDR3 length: 12 residues. From germline, CDR1 is SGDLS and CDR2 YYNGEE. CDR3 residues: CASASGVYGYTF. In DNA, the CDR3 is TGTGCCAGCGCTTCGGGGGTCTATGGCTACACCTTC.

The chain combines TRBV20-1 with TRBJ1-1; 8 nucleotides match TRBD1. The germline V gene encodes CDR1 DFQATT and CDR2 SNEGSKA (reference sequence). V shed 3 bases and J 5 bases; nucleotides not matched to a gene: 5. The CDR3 is 13 residues long. The chain's CDR3 is CSASTGGRTEAFF. CDR3 bases: TGCAGTGCTAGTACAGGGGGGAGGACTGAAGCTTTCTTT.

This rearrangement joins TRBV6-6 to TRBJ1-2; D call uncertain. Deletions cut 6 bases from V and 8 bases from J, with 13 bases between. The CDR3 sequence is 12 residues long. The germline V gene encodes CDR1 MNHNY and CDR2 SVGAGI (reference sequence). CDR3 sequence (DNA): TGTGCCAGCAGCCCAAATTGGGAGGGCTACACCTTC. As protein: CASSPNWEGYTF.

CDR3 bases: TGTGCCAGCAGTTACCGCGACAGGGGAGGGTATGGCTACACCTTC. Residues: CASSYRDRGGYGYTF. The chain has TRBV6-5 and TRBJ1-2; 8 bases match TRBD1. Germline V CDR1 and CDR2: MNHEY, SVGAGI. V shed 2 bases, J shed 5 bases, and the junction held 7 bases outside the gene matches. The CDR3 runs 15 residues.

This chain connects TRBV5-1 to TRBJ1-4, with a tentative D call TRBD1 (6 bases). Trimming left V 0 bases short and J 8 bases short, with 11 bases between. The CDR3 is made up of 14 amino acids. CDR1 SGHRS and CDR2 YFSETQ come from the germline V gene. Here the CDR3 reads CASSLGTVREKLFF. The CDR3 DNA is TGCGCCAGCAGCTTGGGGACAGTTAGGGAAAAACTGTTTTTT.

This clone was seen only a few times. The V gene is TRBV9, the J gene TRBJ2-3, with 9 bases lining up with TRBD2. The germline gives CDR1 SGDLS, CDR2 YYNGEE. The CDR3 covers 18 residues. Trimming removed 4 bases from V and 2 bases from J; junction bases left unmatched: 14. The CDR3 bases are TGTGCCAGCAGCCCCCGCTTCGAACTAGCGGGTACCACAGATACGCAGTATTTT. Protein product: CASSPRFELAGTTDTQYF.

The chain carries TRBV5-6 and TRBJ2-3, with TRBD1 matching over 9 bases. Germline lookup yields CDR1 SGHDT and CDR2 YYEEEE. The CDR3 covers 16 residues. V trimming: 2 bases; J trimming: 13 bases; junction bases outside the gene matches: 17. The CDR3 sequence is CASSFRAGTGFHEEYF. CDR3 in DNA: TGTGCCAGCAGCTTTCGGGCCGGGACAGGGTTTCACGAGGAGTATTTT.

The genes are TRBV6-2 or TRBV6-3 and TRBJ2-6, with TRBD2 identical over 7 bases. Per germline, CDR1 MNHEY and CDR2 SVGEGT. The CDR3 covers 18 residues. V lost 5 bases and J lost 0; bases outside the gene matches: 10. CDR3 in amino acids: CASSPSGRGNSGANVLTF. For the CDR3, the DNA is TGTGCCAGCAGTCCCTCGGGGAGGGGCAACTCTGGGGCCAACGTCCTGACTTTC.

V is TRBV9 and J is TRBJ2-2, with a tentative D call TRBD1 (5 bases). This CDR3 region has 17 residues. CDR1 is SGDLS and CDR2 is YYNGEE in the germline V gene. Trimming took 0 bases from V and 3 from J, leaving 15 bases between them. CDR3 amino acids: CASSVASRVGYTGELFF. The DNA for the CDR3 is TGTGCCAGCAGCGTAGCGAGCAGGGTAGGGTACACCGGGGAGCTGTTTTTT. The variable domain in full, completed from reference TRBV9 and TRBJ2-2, reads DSGVTQTPKHLITATGQRVTLRCSPRSGDLSVYWYQQSLDQGLQFLIQYYNGEERAKGNILERFSAQQFPDLHSELNLSSLELGDSALYFCASSVASRVGYTGELFFGEGSRLTVL.

Notes on this clone: A read error may account for a junction end that differs from germline. The CDR3 DNA is TGTGCCAGCAGCTTGGAGCCGGAGGCCCCGGTAGGGAACTTC. Translating it yields CASSLEPEAPVGNF. The V and J genes are TRBV7-2 and TRBJ2-7, with D possibly matching TRBD2 (5 bases). The germline CDR1 and CDR2 sequences are SGHTA and FQGNSA. The CDR3 sequence is 14 residues long.

V gene TRBV19 combines with J gene TRBJ2-2, with D unresolved. This CDR3 spans 15 amino acids. The germline V and J ends were trimmed by 4 bases and 4 bases, with 13 bases remaining between them. Per germline, CDR1 LNHDA and CDR2 SQIVND (reference sequence). The CDR3 is CASSTKSTVTGELFF. The DNA for the CDR3 is TGTGCCAGTAGTACCAAATCTACCGTCACCGGGGAGCTGTTTTTT.

The chain links TRBV7-9 to TRBJ1-2; the match to TRBD1 covers 9 bases. The CDR3 runs 16 residues. V shed 5 bases, J shed 1 base, and the junction held 8 bases outside the gene matches. Germline V lookup: CDR1 SEHNR, CDR2 FQNEAQ (reference sequence). CDR3 bases: TGTGCCAGCAGCAAAACCGGGACAGGGCTTAACTATGGCTACACCTTC. This encodes CASSKTGTGLNYGYTF.

This clone was counted between two and nine times. The chain combines TRBV7-8 with TRBJ2-7, with D hard to call. CDR3 length: 12 residues. The V gene's germline CDR1 is SGHVS and CDR2 FQNEAQ. V was shortened by 5 bases and J by 0 bases, with 5 bases between the two germline ends. The CDR3 DNA reads as TGTGCCAGCAGCCCTCCCTCCTACGAGCAGTACTTC. Translated: CASSPPSYEQYF. Variable domain in full (rest from reference TRBV7-8 and TRBJ2-7): GAGVSQSPRYKVAKRGQDVALRCDPISGHVSLFWYQQALGQGPEFLTYFQNEAQLDKSGLPSDRFFAERPEGSVSTLKIQRTQQEDSAVYLCASSPPSYEQYFGPGTRLTVT.

The chain carries TRBV5-8 and TRBJ2-2; no firm D call. The CDR3 spans 16 residues. V was pared by 4 bases and J by 5 bases, with 18 bases between. Germline-derived CDR1 and CDR2 are SGHTS and YDEGEE. The CDR3 DNA reads TGTGCCAGCAGCCTGCGAGCCCCTAGAAGTACCGGGGAGCTGTTTTTT. Translating gives CASSLRAPRSTGELFF.

The chain couples TRBV18 to TRBJ1-4; 7 bases align to TRBD1. This CDR3 is built from 14 residues. Looked up from germline, CDR1 is KGHSH and CDR2 is LQKENI. Trimming cost V 3 bases and J 8 bases; bases outside gene matches: 6. The DNA for the CDR3 is TGTGCCAGCTCACCCACAGGGGTCGGGGAAAAACTGTTTTTT. This gives the protein CASSPTGVGEKLFF.

V is TRBV3-1 (or the pseudogene TRBV3-2) and J is TRBJ2-1; 11 bases line up with TRBD2. V shed 3 bases and J 5 bases; nucleotides not matched to a gene: 9. CDR1 is LGHDT, CDR2 YNNKEL, per germline (reference sequence). The CDR3 has 17 residues. CDR3 nucleotides: TGTGCCAGCAGCCATGCTCCGGGACTAGCGGCAAACAATGAGCAGTTCTTC. This translates into CASSHAPGLAANNEQFF.

Only one count was recorded for this clone. CDR3: CSVEDRQGEDEQFF. The DNA for the CDR3 is TGCAGCGTTGAAGATCGACAGGGGGAGGATGAGCAGTTCTTC. The chain links TRBV29-1 to TRBJ2-1; 9 positions match TRBD1. V shed 0 bases and J 8 bases; nucleotides not matched to a gene: 5. In germline, CDR1 is SQVTM, CDR2 ANQGSEA. The CDR3 is 14 amino acids.

This clone appeared a few times. This sequence joins TRBV30 and TRBJ2-3; the D is unclear. CDR3 length: 12 amino acids. Germline V gene sequence: CDR1 GTSNPN, CDR2 SVGIG (reference sequence). V lost 2 bases and J lost 3, with 6 bases in between. CDR3 in DNA: TGTGCCTGGAGTAAGAGGACAGATACGCAGTATTTT. Translating gives CAWSKRTDTQYF.

This chain connects TRBV6-6 to TRBJ1-1; D remains ambiguous. Between the trimmed V and J ends, which lost 2 bases and 3 bases, there was a span of 4 bases. The germline V gene encodes CDR1 MNHNY and CDR2 SVGAGI (reference sequence). This CDR3 is 12 amino acids long. The CDR3 DNA reads as TGTGCCAGCAGTTACGAGTACACTGAAGCTTTCTTT. Residues: CASSYEYTEAFF.

The chain employs TRBV27 and TRBJ1-4, with D possibly matching TRBD1 (6 bases). This CDR3 is 14 amino acids long. Looked up from germline, CDR1 is MNHEY and CDR2 is SMNVEV (reference sequence). Trimming removed 5 bases from V and 4 bases from J, with 11 bases in between. The CDR3 protein is CASSPRGRNEKLFF. The CDR3 DNA reads TGTGCCAGCAGTCCCAGGGGTCGTAATGAAAAACTGTTTTTT.